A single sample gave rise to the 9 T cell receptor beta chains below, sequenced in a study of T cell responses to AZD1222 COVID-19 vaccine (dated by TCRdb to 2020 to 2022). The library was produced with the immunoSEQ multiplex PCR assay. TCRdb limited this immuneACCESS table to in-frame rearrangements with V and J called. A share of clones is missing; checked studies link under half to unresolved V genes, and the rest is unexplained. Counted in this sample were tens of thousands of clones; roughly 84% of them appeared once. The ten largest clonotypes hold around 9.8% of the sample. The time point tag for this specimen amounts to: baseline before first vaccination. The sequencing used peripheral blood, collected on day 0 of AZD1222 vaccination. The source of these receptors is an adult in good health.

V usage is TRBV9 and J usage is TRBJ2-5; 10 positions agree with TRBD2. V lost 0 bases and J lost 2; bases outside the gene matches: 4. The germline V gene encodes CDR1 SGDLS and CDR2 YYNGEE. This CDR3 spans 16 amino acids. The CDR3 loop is CASSVGAGGKQETQYF. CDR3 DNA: TGTGCCAGCAGCGTAGGAGCGGGGGGGAAACAAGAGACCCAGTACTTC.

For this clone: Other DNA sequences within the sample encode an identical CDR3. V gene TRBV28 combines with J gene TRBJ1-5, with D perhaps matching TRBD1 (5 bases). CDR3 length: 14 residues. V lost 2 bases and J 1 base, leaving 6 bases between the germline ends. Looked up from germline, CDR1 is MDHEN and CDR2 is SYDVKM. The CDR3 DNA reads TGTGCCAGCAGTTTAGGGGGGAGCAATCAGCCCCAGCATTTT. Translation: CASSLGGSNQPQHF.

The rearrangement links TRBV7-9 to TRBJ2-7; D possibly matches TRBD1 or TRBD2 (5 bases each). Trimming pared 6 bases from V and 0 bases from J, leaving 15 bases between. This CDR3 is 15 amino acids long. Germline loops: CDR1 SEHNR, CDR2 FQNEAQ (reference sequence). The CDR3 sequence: CASRRTTGTSYEQYF. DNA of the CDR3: TGTGCCAGCAGGCGTACCACCGGGACCTCCTACGAGCAGTACTTC.

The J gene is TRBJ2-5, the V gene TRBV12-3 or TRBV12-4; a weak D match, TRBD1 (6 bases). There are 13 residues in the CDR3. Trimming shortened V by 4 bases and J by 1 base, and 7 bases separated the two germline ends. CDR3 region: CASSSDSQETQYF. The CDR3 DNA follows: TGTGCCAGCAGTTCGGACAGCCAAGAGACCCAGTACTTC.

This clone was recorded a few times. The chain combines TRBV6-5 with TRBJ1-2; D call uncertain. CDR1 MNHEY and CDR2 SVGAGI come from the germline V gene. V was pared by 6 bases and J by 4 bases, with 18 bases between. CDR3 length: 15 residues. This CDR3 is CASRPPWIPTYGYTF. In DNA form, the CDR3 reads TGTGCCAGCAGGCCCCCATGGATTCCCACCTATGGCTACACCTTC.

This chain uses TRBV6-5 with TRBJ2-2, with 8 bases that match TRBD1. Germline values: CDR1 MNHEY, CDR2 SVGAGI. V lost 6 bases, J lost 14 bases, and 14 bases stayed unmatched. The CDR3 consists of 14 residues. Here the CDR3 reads CASSPEGQGRSLFF. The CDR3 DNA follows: TGTGCCAGCAGCCCAGAAGGACAGGGTAGATCCCTGTTTTTT.

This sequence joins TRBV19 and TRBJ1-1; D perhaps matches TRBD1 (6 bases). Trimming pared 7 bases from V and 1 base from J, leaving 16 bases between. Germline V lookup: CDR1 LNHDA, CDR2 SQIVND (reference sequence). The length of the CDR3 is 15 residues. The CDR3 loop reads CASKIQGMGNTEAFF. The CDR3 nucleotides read TGTGCCAGTAAAATCCAGGGGATGGGGAACACTGAAGCTTTCTTT. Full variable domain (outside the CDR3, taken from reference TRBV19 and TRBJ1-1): DGGITQSPKYLFRKEGQNVTLSCEQNLNHDAMYWYRQDPGQGLRLIYYSQIVNDFQKGDIAEGYSVSREKKESFPLTVTSAQKNPTAFYLCASKIQGMGNTEAFFGQGTRLTVV.

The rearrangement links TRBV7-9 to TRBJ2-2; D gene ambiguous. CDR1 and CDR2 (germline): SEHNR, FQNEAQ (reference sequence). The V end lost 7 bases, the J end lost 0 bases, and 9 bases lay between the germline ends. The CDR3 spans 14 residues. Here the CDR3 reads CASKLSSNTGELFF. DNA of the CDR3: TGTGCCAGCAAATTATCCTCGAACACCGGGGAGCTGTTTTTT.

The CDR3 protein is CASSAALGYSGNTIYF. The CDR3, as DNA: TGTGCCAGCAGCGCCGCCTTGGGGTACTCTGGAAACACCATATATTTT. The rearrangement joins TRBV7-4 to TRBJ1-3; D is unresolved. Germline CDR1 and CDR2: SGHVT and SQSDAQ. Trimming left V 5 bases short and J 0 bases short, with 14 bases between. This CDR3 has 16 amino acids.